This TCR beta chain was sequenced during a study of T cell responses to AZD1222 COVID-19 vaccine. Overall study: Second-dose intervals near 4 or 12 weeks were combined. General study findings and limits: Two AZD1222 administrations were followed by greater Spike-specific TCR breadth and depth. Close to half of all spike-specific TCRs reportedly target regions of the variants that are unmutated.

This clone was recorded only once. The antigen is undetermined. V was shortened by 3 bases and J by 8 bases, with 13 bases between the two germline ends. This CDR3 contains 13 residues. In germline, CDR1 is MGHRA, CDR2 YSYEKL. The protocol was immunoSEQ multiplex PCR, while the TCRdb copy is restricted to in-frame clones and leaves out a portion. The sample has 95,000 to 130,000 clones; roughly nine tenths are singletons. The receptor was isolated from an adult in good health. The sample was peripheral blood, taken on day 0 of AZD1222 vaccination. The gene calls are TRBV4-1 and TRBJ1-2, with D possibly TRBD1 on 6 matching bases. CDR3 region: CASSQVGQYGYTF. CDR3 nucleotides: TGCGCCAGCAGCCAGGTCGGACAGTACGGCTACACCTTC.